The next 24 T cell receptor beta chains were all read from a single sample in a study of OX40 agonist ivuxolimab in advanced cancers. Generated by immunoSEQ multiplex PCR, the TCRdb table keeps only in-frame clones and is missing some. The sample comprises 75,000 to 90,000 clones, about 85% of which are singletons, and around 2.4% rests with the top ten. The sample in question was CD4+ or CD8+ T cells sorted from blood, obtained in a trial of the OX40 agonist ivuxolimab. The receptors shown here come from an adult with an advanced solid tumor such as melanoma, head and neck, liver or kidney cancer.

The chain links TRBV7-3 to TRBJ2-3; 11 positions agree with TRBD2. Germline values: CDR1 SGHTA, CDR2 FQGTGA. The CDR3 is made up of 16 amino acids. The V gene end was trimmed by 5 bases and the J gene end by 2 bases; junction bases not matched to a gene: 6. In DNA form, the CDR3 reads TGTGCCAGCAGCCCATTAGCGGGGGGGAACACAGATACGCAGTATTTT. Translating gives CASSPLAGGNTDTQYF.

In DNA, the CDR3 is TGTGCCATCAGTGTGGAGACAGGGGGTTTGAACACTGAAGCTTTCTTT. This codes for CAISVETGGLNTEAFF. This chain connects TRBV10-3 to TRBJ1-1; 9 bases match TRBD1. CDR1 and CDR2 from the germline V gene are ENHRY and SYGVKD. This CDR3 is built from 16 residues. After removal of 4 bases from V and 0 bases from J, the junction contained 6 bases not matched to a gene.

The V gene is TRBV2, the J gene TRBJ2-3, with D unclear. Germline CDR1 reads SNHLY; CDR2 reads FYNNEI. The CDR3 is 14 residues long. The V end lost 4 bases, the J end lost 2 bases, and 10 bases lay between the germline ends. The CDR3 bases are TGTGCCAGCAGTGTCCTTGGCCACACAGATACGCAGTATTTT. It yields the protein CASSVLGHTDTQYF.

The gene calls are TRBV28 and TRBJ2-5; no reliable D call. Germline V gives CDR1 MDHEN, CDR2 SYDVKM. The CDR3 is 13 amino acids. The V end lost 8 bases, the J end lost 2 bases, and 12 bases lay between the germline ends. CDR3 in DNA: TGTGCCAGCGCTCACATATATCAAGAGACCCAGTACTTC. Translated: CASAHIYQETQYF. Based on the CDR3 plus reference TRBV28 and TRBJ2-5, the full variable domain is DVKVTQSSRYLVKRTGEKVFLECVQDMDHENMFWYRQDPGLGLRLIYFSYDVKMKEKGDIPEGYSVSREKKERFSLILESASTNQTSMYLCASAHIYQETQYFGPGTRLLVL.

The chain uses TRBV5-5 and TRBJ2-3; 8 bases match TRBD2. The CDR3 is made up of 16 amino acids. Germline-derived CDR1 and CDR2 are SGHKS and YYEKEE (reference sequence). Unmatched junction bases numbered 7, after V lost 2 bases and J lost 2 bases. The CDR3 DNA sequence: TGTGCCAGCAGCTTCCTCGCGGGGGGCCCCACAGATACGCAGTATTTT. This translates into CASSFLAGGPTDTQYF.

V usage is TRBV19 and J usage is TRBJ1-5; D unclear. Germline CDR1 reads LNHDA; CDR2 reads SQIVND (reference sequence). This CDR3 contains 13 residues. V was cut by 3 bases and J by 7 bases, with 10 bases left in between. Here the CDR3 reads CASSIAGRQPQHF. CDR3 in DNA: TGTGCCAGTAGTATTGCGGGGAGGCAGCCCCAGCATTTT.

The chain has TRBV19 and TRBJ1-1; 9 bases fit TRBD1. The CDR3 has 16 residues. The V gene's germline CDR1 is LNHDA and CDR2 SQIVND (reference sequence). V shed 8 bases and J 2 bases; nucleotides not matched to a gene: 12. The DNA for the CDR3 is TGTGCCAGTGAAACCGGCCGGGACAGGGCAAACACTGAAGCTTTCTTT. Translated: CASETGRDRANTEAFF. Using reference TRBV19 and TRBJ1-1 for the parts outside the CDR3, the full variable domain is DGGITQSPKYLFRKEGQNVTLSCEQNLNHDAMYWYRQDPGQGLRLIYYSQIVNDFQKGDIAEGYSVSREKKESFPLTVTSAQKNPTAFYLCASETGRDRANTEAFFGQGTRLTVV.

The chain employs TRBV2 and TRBJ1-3; D call uncertain. The CDR3 sequence is 14 residues long. V lost 7 bases and J 0 bases, leaving 10 bases between the germline ends. In germline, CDR1 is SNHLY, CDR2 FYNNEI. The CDR3 reads CASKGWGSGNTIYF. The CDR3 region has the DNA TGTGCCAGCAAGGGATGGGGCTCTGGAAACACCATATATTTT.

The CDR3, as DNA: TGCGCCAGCAGCTCGGCAGGGGGCGATTATGGCTACACCTTC. This gives the protein CASSSAGGDYGYTF. V usage is TRBV5-1 and J usage is TRBJ1-2, with 8 bases that match TRBD1. The V gene end was trimmed by 3 bases and the J gene end by 5 bases; junction bases not matched to a gene: 6. Germline CDR1 is SGHRS and CDR2 is YFSETQ. This CDR3 comprises 14 residues.

The chain combines TRBV5-4 with TRBJ1-2; weak D call: TRBD1 (6 bases). From germline, CDR1 is SGHNT and CDR2 YYREEE (reference sequence). V was trimmed by 4 bases and J by 0 bases, leaving 10 bases between them. This CDR3 region has 14 residues. The CDR3 spells CASSRGSSNYGYTF. CDR3 nucleotide sequence: TGTGCCAGCAGCAGGGGGTCTTCTAACTATGGCTACACCTTC. Combining the CDR3 with reference TRBV5-4 and TRBJ1-2 gives the whole variable domain ETGVTQSPTHLIKTRGQQVTLRCSSQSGHNTVSWYQQALGQGPQFIFQYYREEENGRGNFPPRFSGLQFPNYSSELNVNALELDDSALYLCASSRGSSNYGYTFGSGTRLTVV.

The chain joins TRBV29-1 to TRBJ1-5; D uncertain. CDR3 size: 13 residues. V shed 4 bases and J shed 3 bases, with 10 bases lying between them. Germline loops: CDR1 SQVTM, CDR2 ANQGSEA. CDR3 sequence: CSVVYSPNQPQHF. The CDR3 DNA sequence: TGCAGCGTTGTGTACTCCCCCAATCAGCCCCAGCATTTT.

The chain joins TRBV30 to TRBJ1-3; D gene ambiguous. V lost 5 bases and J 8 bases, leaving 13 bases between the germline ends. In germline, CDR1 is GTSNPN, CDR2 SVGIG (reference sequence). This CDR3 is built from 12 residues. Written as DNA, the CDR3 is TGTGCCTGGGCCGGGGATTGGTACACCATATATTTT. As protein: CAWAGDWYTIYF.

The V gene is TRBV9, the J gene TRBJ1-3; D gene uncertain. Deletions cut 0 bases from V and 0 bases from J, with 7 bases between. The CDR3 sequence is 15 residues long. Germline values: CDR1 SGDLS, CDR2 YYNGEE. This chain's CDR3 is CASSVDPLSGNTIYF. CDR3 nucleotides: TGTGCCAGCAGCGTAGACCCCCTCTCTGGAAACACCATATATTTT.

Only one count was recorded for this clone. This rearrangement joins TRBV11-2 to TRBJ1-2; unclear D gene. Looked up from germline, CDR1 is SGHAT and CDR2 is FQNNGV. The CDR3 has 15 amino acids. V lost 5 bases, J lost 5 bases, and 18 bases lay in between. This CDR3 is CASSPRPLGNYGYTF. CDR3 bases: TGTGCCAGCAGCCCCCGGCCGCTGGGGAATTATGGCTACACCTTC.

To note about this clone: Other DNA sequences of this sample code for an identical CDR3. The chain employs TRBV5-4 and TRBJ2-5; TRBD1 agrees at 8 bases. V gave up 4 bases and J gave up 2 bases; unmatched junction bases: 7. The CDR3 sequence is 15 residues long. The V gene's germline CDR1 is SGHNT and CDR2 YYREEE (reference sequence). The CDR3 protein is CASSPTTGGQETQYF. Written as DNA, the CDR3 is TGTGCCAGCAGCCCTACCACAGGGGGACAAGAGACCCAGTACTTC. Looking up the rest from reference TRBV5-4 and TRBJ2-5 gives the full variable domain: ETGVTQSPTHLIKTRGQQVTLRCSSQSGHNTVSWYQQALGQGPQFIFQYYREEENGRGNFPPRFSGLQFPNYSSELNVNALELDDSALYLCASSPTTGGQETQYFGPGTRLLVL.

CDR3 sequence (DNA): TGTGCCACGCGATCGACTTCTAGCACAGATACGCAGTATTTT. Its translation: CATRSTSSTDTQYF. V is TRBV10-3 and J is TRBJ2-3; D remains ambiguous. In germline, CDR1 is ENHRY, CDR2 SYGVKD. The CDR3 is made up of 14 amino acids. Trimming took 10 bases from V and 0 from J, leaving 14 bases between them.

The rearrangement uses TRBV19 and TRBJ1-5; perhaps TRBD1 as D (6 bases). V lost 10 bases and J 2 bases, leaving 12 bases between the germline ends. Germline CDR1 reads LNHDA; CDR2 reads SQIVND (reference sequence). This CDR3 contains 13 residues. The DNA for the CDR3 is TGTGCCACCTCGGACAGACGCAATCAGCCCCAGCATTTT. Its protein is CATSDRRNQPQHF.

For the CDR3, the DNA is TGTGCCAGCAGCGAGGGGCAGCAAGAGACCCAGTACTTC. Its protein is CASSEGQQETQYF. The chain joins TRBV9 to TRBJ2-5, with TRBD1 as a possible D gene (5 bases). The germline V gene encodes CDR1 SGDLS and CDR2 YYNGEE. The ends were cut back, 3 bases at V and 2 bases at J, with 8 bases in the middle. CDR3 length equals 13 residues.

CDR3 sequence reads: CASTTGRDYGYTF. Here the CDR3 DNA reads TGTGCCAGCACTACAGGGAGGGACTATGGCTACACCTTC. The chain links TRBV9 to TRBJ1-2, with D possibly being TRBD1 (6 bases). Germline V gives CDR1 SGDLS, CDR2 YYNGEE. The CDR3 loop spans 13 amino acids. V lost 6 bases to trimming and J lost 3 bases, with 12 bases between them.

The chain has TRBV5-1 and TRBJ2-3, with TRBD1 matching over 7 bases. CDR3 length equals 16 residues. V lost 4 bases and J lost 3; bases outside the gene matches: 11. The germline V gene has CDR1 SGHRS and CDR2 YFSETQ. CDR3 sequence reads: CASSIQGDRITDTQYF. The CDR3 DNA reads TGCGCCAGCAGCATCCAGGGGGATAGGATAACAGATACGCAGTATTTT.

The chain links TRBV15 to TRBJ1-4; D is uncertain. The CDR3 is 14 residues long. Germline assignment: CDR1 LNHNV and CDR2 YYDKDF (reference sequence). V was clipped by 4 bases and J by 5 bases, with 11 bases between them. The CDR3 reads CATSIRFRNEKLFF. CDR3 coding DNA: TGTGCCACCAGCATCAGATTTAGGAATGAAAAACTGTTTTTT. Full variable domain (rest looked up from reference TRBV15 and TRBJ1-4): DAMVIQNPRYQVTQFGKPVTLSCSQTLNHNVMYWYQQKSSQAPKLLFHYYDKDFNNEADTPDNFQSRRPNTSFCFLDIRSPGLGDTAMYLCATSIRFRNEKLFFGSGTQLSVL.

The V call is TRBV2, the J call TRBJ2-4; D assignment may be TRBD1 or TRBD2 (5 bases each). Trimming pared 3 bases from V and 9 bases from J, leaving 12 bases between. From germline, CDR1 is SNHLY and CDR2 FYNNEI. The CDR3 extends over 13 amino acids. CDR3 coding DNA: TGTGCCAGCAGTGATGCAGGTGGGGGCATTCAGTACTTC. Protein: CASSDAGGGIQYF.

The J gene is TRBJ2-3, the V gene TRBV29-1, with 8 positions matching TRBD1. Looked up from germline, CDR1 is SQVTM and CDR2 is ANQGSEA. V was clipped by 5 bases and J by 3 bases; unmatched bases: 13. This CDR3 contains 16 residues. The DNA of the CDR3 is TGCAGCGTTAAGGCAGGGGGCGAAGGTAGTACAGATACGCAGTATTTT. This codes for CSVKAGGEGSTDTQYF.

V usage is TRBV7-9 and J usage is TRBJ1-2; D perhaps matches TRBD1 (6 bases). The V and J ends lost 6 bases and 7 bases respectively, with 12 bases between them. CDR1 is SEHNR, CDR2 FQNEAQ, per germline (reference sequence). This CDR3 is built from 12 residues. CDR3: CASRSQGTGYTF. The CDR3 region has the DNA TGTGCCAGCAGGTCACAGGGAACTGGCTACACCTTC.